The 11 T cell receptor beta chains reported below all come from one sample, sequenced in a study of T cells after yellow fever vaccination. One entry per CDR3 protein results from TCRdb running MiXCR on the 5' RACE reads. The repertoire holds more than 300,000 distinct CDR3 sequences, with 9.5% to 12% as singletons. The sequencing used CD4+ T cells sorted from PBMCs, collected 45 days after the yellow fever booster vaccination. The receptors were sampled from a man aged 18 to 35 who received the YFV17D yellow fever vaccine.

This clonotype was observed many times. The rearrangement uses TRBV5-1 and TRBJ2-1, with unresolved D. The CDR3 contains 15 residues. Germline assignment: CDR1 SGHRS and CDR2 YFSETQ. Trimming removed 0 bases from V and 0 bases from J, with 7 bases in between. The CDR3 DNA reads TGCGCCAGCAGCTTGGGAGTAGCCTCCTACAATGAGCAGTTCTTC. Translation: CASSLGVASYNEQFF.

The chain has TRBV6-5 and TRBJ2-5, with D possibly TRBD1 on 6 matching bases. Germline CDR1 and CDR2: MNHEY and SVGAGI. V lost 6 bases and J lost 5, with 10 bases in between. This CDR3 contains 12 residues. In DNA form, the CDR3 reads TGTGCCAGCAGGTCACAGGGCGAGACCCAGTACTTC. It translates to CASRSQGETQYF.

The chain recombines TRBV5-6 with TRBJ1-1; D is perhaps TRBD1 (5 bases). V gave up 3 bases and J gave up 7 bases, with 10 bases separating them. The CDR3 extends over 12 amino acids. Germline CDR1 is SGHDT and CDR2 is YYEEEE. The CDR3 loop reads CASSWGPNEAFF. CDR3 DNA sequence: TGTGCCAGCAGCTGGGGACCGAATGAAGCTTTCTTT.

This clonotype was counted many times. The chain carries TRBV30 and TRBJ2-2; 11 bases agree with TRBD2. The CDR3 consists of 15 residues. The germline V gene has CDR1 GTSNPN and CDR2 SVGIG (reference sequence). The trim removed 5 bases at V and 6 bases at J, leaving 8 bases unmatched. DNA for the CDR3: TGTGCCTGGCGCTTAGCGGGGGGGCCTCCCGGGGAGCTGTTTTTT. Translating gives CAWRLAGGPPGELFF.

CDR3 sequence (DNA): TGTGCCAGCAGTGAAGGCTACCTAAACACCGGGGAGCTGTTTTTT. Translation: CASSEGYLNTGELFF. The chain uses TRBV2 and TRBJ2-2; the D is unclear. The CDR3 spans 15 residues. Per the germline V gene, CDR1 is SNHLY and CDR2 is FYNNEI. V was cut by 1 base and J by 2 bases, with 8 bases left in between.

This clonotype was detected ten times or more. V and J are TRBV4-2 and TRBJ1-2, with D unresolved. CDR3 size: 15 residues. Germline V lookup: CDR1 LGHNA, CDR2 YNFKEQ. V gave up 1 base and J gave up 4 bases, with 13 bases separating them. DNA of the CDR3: TGTGCCAGCAGCCAAGGGAGCGTCGGGAGCTATGGCTACACCTTC. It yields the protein CASSQGSVGSYGYTF.

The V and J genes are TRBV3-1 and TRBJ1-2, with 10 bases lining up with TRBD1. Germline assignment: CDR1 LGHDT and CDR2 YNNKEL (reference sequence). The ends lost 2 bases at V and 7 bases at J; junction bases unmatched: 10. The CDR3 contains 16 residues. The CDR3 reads CASSQLRDRGPFGYTF. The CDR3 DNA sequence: TGTGCCAGCAGCCAATTGCGCGACAGGGGGCCGTTTGGCTACACCTTC.

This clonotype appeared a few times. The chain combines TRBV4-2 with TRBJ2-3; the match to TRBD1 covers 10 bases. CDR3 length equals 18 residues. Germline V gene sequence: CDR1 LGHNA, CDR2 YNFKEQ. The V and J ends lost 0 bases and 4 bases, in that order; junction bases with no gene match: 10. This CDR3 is CASSQESGGTGDPDTQYF. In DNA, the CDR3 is TGTGCCAGCAGCCAAGAAAGTGGGGGGACAGGGGACCCAGATACGCAGTATTTT.

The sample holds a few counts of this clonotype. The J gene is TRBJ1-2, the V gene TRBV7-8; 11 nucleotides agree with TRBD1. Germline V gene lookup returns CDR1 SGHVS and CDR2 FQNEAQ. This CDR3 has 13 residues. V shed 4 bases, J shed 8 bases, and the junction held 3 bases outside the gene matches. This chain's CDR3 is CASSSGQGAGYTF. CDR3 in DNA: TGTGCCAGCAGCTCCGGACAGGGGGCGGGCTACACCTTC.

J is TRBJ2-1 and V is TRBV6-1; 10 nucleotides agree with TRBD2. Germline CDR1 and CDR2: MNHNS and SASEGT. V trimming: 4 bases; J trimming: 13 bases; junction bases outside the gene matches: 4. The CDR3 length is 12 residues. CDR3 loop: CASSGLAGGQFF. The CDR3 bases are TGTGCCAGCAGTGGATTAGCGGGGGGACAGTTCTTC.

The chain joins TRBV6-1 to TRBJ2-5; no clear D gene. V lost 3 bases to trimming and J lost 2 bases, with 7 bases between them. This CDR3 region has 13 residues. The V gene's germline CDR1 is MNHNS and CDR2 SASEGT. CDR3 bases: TGTGCCAGCAGTGAGGTGGGGCAAGAGACCCAGTACTTC. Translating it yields CASSEVGQETQYF.